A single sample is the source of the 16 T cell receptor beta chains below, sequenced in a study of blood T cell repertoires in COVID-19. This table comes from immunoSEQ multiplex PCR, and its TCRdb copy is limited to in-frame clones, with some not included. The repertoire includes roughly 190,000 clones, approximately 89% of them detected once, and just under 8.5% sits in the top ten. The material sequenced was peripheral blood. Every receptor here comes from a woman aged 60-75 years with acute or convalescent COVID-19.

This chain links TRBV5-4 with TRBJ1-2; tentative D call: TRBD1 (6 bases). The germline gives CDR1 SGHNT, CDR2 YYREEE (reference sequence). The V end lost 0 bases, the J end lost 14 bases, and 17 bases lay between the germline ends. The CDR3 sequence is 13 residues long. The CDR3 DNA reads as TGTGCCAGCAGCTTGGAGCCCCAGGGGTCAAGGACCTTC. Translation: CASSLEPQGSRTF.

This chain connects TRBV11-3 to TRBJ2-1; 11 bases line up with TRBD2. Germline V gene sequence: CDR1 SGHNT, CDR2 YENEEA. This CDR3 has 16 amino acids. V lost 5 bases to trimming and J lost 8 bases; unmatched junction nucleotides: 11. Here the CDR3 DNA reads TGTGCCAGCAGCATACTAGCGGGAGTAGGGAAGTATGAGCAGTTCTTC. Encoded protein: CASSILAGVGKYEQFF.

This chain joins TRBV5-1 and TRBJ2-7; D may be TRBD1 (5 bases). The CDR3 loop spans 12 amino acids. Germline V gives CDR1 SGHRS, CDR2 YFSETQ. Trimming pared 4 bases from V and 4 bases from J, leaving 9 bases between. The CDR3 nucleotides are TGCGCCAGCAGCCCGACAGATTACGAGCAGTACTTC. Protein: CASSPTDYEQYF.

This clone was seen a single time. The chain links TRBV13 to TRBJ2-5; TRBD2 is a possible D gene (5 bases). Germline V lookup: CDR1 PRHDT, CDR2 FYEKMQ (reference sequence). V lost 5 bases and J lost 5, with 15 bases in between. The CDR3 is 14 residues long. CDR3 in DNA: TGTGCCAGCAGCCCCCGGGATAGTTTGGAGACCCAGTACTTC. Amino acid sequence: CASSPRDSLETQYF.

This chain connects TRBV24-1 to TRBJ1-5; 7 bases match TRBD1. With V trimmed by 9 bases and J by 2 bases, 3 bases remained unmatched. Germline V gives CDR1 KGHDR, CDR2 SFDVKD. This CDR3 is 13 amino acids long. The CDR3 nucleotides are TGTGCCACCGGAGACAGGGGCAATCAGCCCCAGCATTTT. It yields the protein CATGDRGNQPQHF.

The CDR3 DNA reads TGTGCCACCAGCCGGAAAGGGAGCCAAGGCTACGAGACCCAGTACTTC. Translated, it gives CATSRKGSQGYETQYF. This rearrangement joins TRBV15 to TRBJ2-5, with TRBD2 as a possible D gene (5 bases). CDR3 length: 16 residues. Germline lookup yields CDR1 LNHNV and CDR2 YYDKDF (reference sequence). V lost 5 bases and J lost 5, with 21 bases in between.

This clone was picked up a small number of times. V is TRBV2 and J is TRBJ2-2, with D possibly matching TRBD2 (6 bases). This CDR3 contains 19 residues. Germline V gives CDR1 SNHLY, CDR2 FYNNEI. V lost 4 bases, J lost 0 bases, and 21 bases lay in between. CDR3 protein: CASSVNGFGGLTNTGELFF. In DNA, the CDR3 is TGTGCCAGCAGTGTAAACGGTTTTGGGGGACTCACGAACACCGGGGAGCTGTTTTTT.

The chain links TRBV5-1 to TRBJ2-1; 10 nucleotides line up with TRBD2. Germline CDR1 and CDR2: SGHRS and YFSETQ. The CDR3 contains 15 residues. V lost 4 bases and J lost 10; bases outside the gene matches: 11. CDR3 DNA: TGCGCCAGCAGCGACACGACTAGCGGGCTGAGCGAGCAGTTCTTC. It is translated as CASSDTTSGLSEQFF. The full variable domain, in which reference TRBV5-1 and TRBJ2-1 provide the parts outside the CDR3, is KAGVTQTPRYLIKTRGQQVTLSCSPISGHRSVSWYQQTPGQGLQFLFEYFSETQRNKGNFPGRFSGRQFSNSRSEMNVSTLELGDSALYLCASSDTTSGLSEQFFGPGTRLTVL.

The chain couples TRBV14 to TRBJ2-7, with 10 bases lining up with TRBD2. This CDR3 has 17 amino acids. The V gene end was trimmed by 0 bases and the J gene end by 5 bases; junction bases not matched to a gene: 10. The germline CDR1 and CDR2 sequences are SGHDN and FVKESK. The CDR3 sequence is CASSQDRGSGRGHEQYF. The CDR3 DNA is TGTGCCAGCAGCCAAGATCGGGGGAGCGGGAGGGGTCACGAGCAGTACTTC.

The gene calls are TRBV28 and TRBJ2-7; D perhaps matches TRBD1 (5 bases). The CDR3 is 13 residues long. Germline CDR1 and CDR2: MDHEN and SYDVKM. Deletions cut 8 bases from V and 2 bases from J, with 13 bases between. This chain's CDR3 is CASQQGQTYEQYF. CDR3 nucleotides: TGTGCCAGCCAACAAGGACAAACCTACGAGCAGTACTTC.

CDR3 loop: CASSLGTGAIDTQYF. In DNA, the CDR3 is TGCGCCAGCAGCTTAGGGACAGGGGCGATAGATACGCAGTATTTT. This chain uses TRBV5-1 with TRBJ2-3, with 10 bases matching TRBD1. Trimming cost V 2 bases and J 5 bases; bases outside gene matches: 5. The CDR3 contains 15 residues. Germline V lookup: CDR1 SGHRS, CDR2 YFSETQ.

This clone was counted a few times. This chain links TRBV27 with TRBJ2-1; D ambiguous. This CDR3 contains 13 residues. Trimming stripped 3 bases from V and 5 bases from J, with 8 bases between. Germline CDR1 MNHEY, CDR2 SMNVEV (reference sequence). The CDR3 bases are TGTGCCAGCAGTTTTCCAGGCAACAATGAGCAGTTCTTC. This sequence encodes CASSFPGNNEQFF.

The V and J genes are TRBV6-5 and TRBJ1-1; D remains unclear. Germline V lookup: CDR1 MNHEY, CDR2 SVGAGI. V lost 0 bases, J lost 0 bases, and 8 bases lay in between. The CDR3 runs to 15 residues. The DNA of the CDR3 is TGTGCCAGCAGTTACTCGCACAGACTGAACACTGAAGCTTTCTTT. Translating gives CASSYSHRLNTEAFF.

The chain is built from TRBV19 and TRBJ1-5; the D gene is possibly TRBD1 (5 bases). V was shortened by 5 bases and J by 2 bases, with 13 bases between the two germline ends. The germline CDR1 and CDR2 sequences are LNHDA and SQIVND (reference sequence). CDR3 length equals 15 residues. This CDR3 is CASSLQAWGNQPQHF. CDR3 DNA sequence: TGTGCCAGTAGTTTACAGGCCTGGGGCAATCAGCCCCAGCATTTT.

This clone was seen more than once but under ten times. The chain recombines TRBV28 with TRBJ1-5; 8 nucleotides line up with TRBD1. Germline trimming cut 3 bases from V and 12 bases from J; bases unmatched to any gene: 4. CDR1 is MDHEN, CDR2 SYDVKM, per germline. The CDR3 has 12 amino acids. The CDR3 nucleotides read TGTGCCAGCAGTTTGCAGACAGGGGTCCAGCATTTT. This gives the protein CASSLQTGVQHF.

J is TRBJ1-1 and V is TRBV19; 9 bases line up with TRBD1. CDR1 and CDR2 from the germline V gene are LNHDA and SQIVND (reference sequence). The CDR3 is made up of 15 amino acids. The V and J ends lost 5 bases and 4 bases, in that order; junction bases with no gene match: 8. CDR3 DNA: TGTGCCAGTAGTCTCAACAGGGGGCGAGGCACTGAAGCTTTCTTT. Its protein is CASSLNRGRGTEAFF.